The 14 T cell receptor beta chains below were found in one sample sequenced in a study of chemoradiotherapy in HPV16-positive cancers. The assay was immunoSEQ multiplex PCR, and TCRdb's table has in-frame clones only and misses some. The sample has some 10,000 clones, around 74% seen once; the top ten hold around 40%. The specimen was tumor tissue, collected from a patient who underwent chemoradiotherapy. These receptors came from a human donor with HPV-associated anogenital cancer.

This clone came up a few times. The CDR3 here is CASSRGRDANTIYF. CDR3 bases: TGCGCCAGCAGCCGCGGCAGGGACGCCAACACCATATATTTT. J is TRBJ1-3 and V is TRBV5-1, with a weak D call TRBD1 (5 bases). Trimming pared 4 bases from V and 7 bases from J, leaving 15 bases between. This CDR3 is built from 14 residues. CDR1 SGHRS and CDR2 YFSETQ come from the germline V gene.

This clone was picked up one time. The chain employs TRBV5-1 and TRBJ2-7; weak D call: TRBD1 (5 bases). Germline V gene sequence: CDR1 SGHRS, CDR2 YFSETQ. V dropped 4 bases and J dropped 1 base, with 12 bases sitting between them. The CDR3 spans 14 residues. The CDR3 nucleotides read TGCGCCAGCAGCCCCCTAGGGGCTTCCTACGAGCAGTACTTC. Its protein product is CASSPLGASYEQYF. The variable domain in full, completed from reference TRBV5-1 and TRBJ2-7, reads KAGVTQTPRYLIKTRGQQVTLSCSPISGHRSVSWYQQTPGQGLQFLFEYFSETQRNKGNFPGRFSGRQFSNSRSEMNVSTLELGDSALYLCASSPLGASYEQYFGPGTRLTVT.

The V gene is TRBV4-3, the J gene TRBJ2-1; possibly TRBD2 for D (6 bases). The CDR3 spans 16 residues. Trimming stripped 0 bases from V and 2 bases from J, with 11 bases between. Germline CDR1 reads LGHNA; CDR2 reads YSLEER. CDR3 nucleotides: TGCGCCAGCAGCCAAGATTGGGGACTCACCTACAATGAGCAGTTCTTC. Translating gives CASSQDWGLTYNEQFF.

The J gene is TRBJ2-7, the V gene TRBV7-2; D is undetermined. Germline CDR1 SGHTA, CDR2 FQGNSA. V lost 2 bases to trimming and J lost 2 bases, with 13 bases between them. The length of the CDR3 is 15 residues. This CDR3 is CASSLKSGRTYEQYF. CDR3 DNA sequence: TGTGCCAGCAGCTTAAAATCCGGACGGACCTACGAGCAGTACTTC.

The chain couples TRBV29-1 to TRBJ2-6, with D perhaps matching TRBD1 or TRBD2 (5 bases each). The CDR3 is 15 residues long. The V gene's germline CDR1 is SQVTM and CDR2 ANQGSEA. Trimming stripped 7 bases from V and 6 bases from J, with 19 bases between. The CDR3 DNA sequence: TGCAGCGCCATCAATAGTGCAGGGACGGCCAACGTCCTGACTTTC. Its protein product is CSAINSAGTANVLTF.

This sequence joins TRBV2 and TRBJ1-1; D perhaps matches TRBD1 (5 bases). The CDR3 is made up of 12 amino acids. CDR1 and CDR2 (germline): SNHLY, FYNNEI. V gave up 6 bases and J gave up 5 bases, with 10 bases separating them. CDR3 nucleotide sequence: TGTGCCAGCAGGTTAGAGGGGACTGAAGCTTTCTTT. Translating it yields CASRLEGTEAFF.

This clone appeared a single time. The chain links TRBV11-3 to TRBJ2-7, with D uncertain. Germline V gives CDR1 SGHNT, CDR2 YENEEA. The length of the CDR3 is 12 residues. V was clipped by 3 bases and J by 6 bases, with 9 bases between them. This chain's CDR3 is CASSFDELEQYV. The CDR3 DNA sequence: TGTGCCAGCAGCTTTGACGAGCTCGAGCAGTACGTC.

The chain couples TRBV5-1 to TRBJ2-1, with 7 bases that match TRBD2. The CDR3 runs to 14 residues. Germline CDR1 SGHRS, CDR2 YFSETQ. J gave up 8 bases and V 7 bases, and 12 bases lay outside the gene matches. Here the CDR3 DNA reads TGCGCCAGCGGGGGAGGGGTATCGTACGATGAGCAGTTCTTC. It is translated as CASGGGVSYDEQFF.

The chain's CDR3 is CASSWLRGRRGNTIYF. DNA for the CDR3: TGTGCCAGCAGCTGGCTAAGGGGGAGGCGTGGAAACACCATATATTTT. The chain employs TRBV11-2 and TRBJ1-3; D perhaps matches TRBD1 (6 bases). V lost 4 bases to trimming and J lost 3 bases, with 16 bases between them. CDR3 length: 16 residues. Germline CDR1 SGHAT, CDR2 FQNNGV.

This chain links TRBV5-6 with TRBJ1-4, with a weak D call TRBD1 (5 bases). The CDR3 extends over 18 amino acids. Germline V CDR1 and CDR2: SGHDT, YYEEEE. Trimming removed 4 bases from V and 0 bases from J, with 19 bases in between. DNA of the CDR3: TGTGCCAGCAGCGACAACAGGCCCAGGTTTGCAACTAATGAAAAACTGTTTTTT. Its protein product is CASSDNRPRFATNEKLFF.

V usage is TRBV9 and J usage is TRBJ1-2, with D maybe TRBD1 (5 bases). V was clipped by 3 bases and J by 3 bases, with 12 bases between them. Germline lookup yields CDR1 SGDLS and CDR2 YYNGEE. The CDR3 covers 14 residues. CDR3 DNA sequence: TGTGCCAGCAGCGCCCAGCAGGGAGACTATGGCTACACCTTC. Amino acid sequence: CASSAQQGDYGYTF.

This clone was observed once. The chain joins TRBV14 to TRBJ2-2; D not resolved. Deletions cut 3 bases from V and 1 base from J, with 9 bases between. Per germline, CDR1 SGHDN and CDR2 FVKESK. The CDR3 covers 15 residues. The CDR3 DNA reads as TGTGCCAGCAGCCAGAGGCTACAGAACACCGGGGAGCTGTTTTTT. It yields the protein CASSQRLQNTGELFF.

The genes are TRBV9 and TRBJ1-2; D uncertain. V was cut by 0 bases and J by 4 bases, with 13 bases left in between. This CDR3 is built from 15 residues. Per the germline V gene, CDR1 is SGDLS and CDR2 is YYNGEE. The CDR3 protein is CASSVDPYTTYGYTF. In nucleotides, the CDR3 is TGTGCCAGCAGCGTAGACCCCTATACGACCTATGGCTACACCTTC.

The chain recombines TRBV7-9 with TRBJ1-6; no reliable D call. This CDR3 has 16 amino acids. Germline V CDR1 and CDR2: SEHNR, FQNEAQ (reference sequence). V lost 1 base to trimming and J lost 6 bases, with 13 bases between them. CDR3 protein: CASSLGMRRPNSPLHF. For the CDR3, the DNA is TGTGCCAGCAGCTTAGGGATGAGGAGACCTAATTCACCCCTCCACTTT.